The 16 T cell receptor beta chains below were found in one sample sequenced in a study of CD8+ T cells in alopecia areata. Investigators isolated RNA and reverse transcribed it into cDNA to act as the sequencing template. TCRdb's table, derived via immunoSEQ multiplex PCR, lists solely in-frame clones and lacks some. This sample has 90,000 to 150,000 clones; about 50% occur once, and the top ten carry roughly 0.45%. The treatment denotes: oral pan-JAK inhibitor, 5-10 mg twice daily. The sample consisted of CD4+ T cells sorted from blood, taken at week 4, from a patient treated with tofacitinib. Receptors were obtained from a human donor with alopecia areata.

On this clone: Germline is not matched at one junction end, which may reflect a read error. CDR3 amino acids: CVSSETGYSNQPQHF. CDR3 DNA: TGTGTCAGCAGTGAAACGGGGTATAGCAATCAGCCCCAACATTTT. The rearrangement joins TRBV6-1 to TRBJ1-5; D gene uncertain. The CDR3 sequence is 15 residues long. From germline, CDR1 is MNHNS and CDR2 SASEGT.

The chain joins TRBV9 to TRBJ1-3; D remains ambiguous. With 2 bases removed from V and 3 bases from J, the gap between germline ends came to 9 bases. The CDR3 length is 14 residues. Germline CDR1 SGDLS, CDR2 YYNGEE. CDR3 nucleotides: TGTGCCAGCAGCGTCCTCGGGGTTGGAAACACCATATATTTT. Protein sequence: CASSVLGVGNTIYF.

The V and J genes are TRBV6-5 and TRBJ1-2, with D maybe TRBD1 (5 bases). Trimming cost V 11 bases and J 4 bases, with 11 bases left between them. Germline CDR1 and CDR2: MNHEY and SVGAGI. This CDR3 is 11 amino acids long. In nucleotides, the CDR3 is TGTGCCGTCAGGGAGGCCTATGGCTACACCTTC. Translated, it gives CAVREAYGYTF.

The rearrangement joins TRBV25-1 to TRBJ2-7; 12 bases are a match to TRBD2. CDR1 is MGHDK and CDR2 is SYGVNS in the germline V gene. V dropped 8 bases and J dropped 6; count of bases not matched to a gene: 5. This CDR3 is 13 amino acids long. The CDR3 spells CASGLAGKGEQYF. CDR3 nucleotide sequence: TGTGCCAGCGGACTAGCGGGGAAGGGCGAGCAGTACTTC.

V is TRBV11-2 and J is TRBJ2-6; D is uncertain. This CDR3 spans 16 amino acids. Trimming pared 5 bases from V and 2 bases from J, leaving 13 bases between. Germline CDR1 is SGHAT and CDR2 is FQNNGV. The CDR3 region has the DNA TGTGCCAGCAGCAAGGGCTCGGTCACTGGGGCCAACGTCCTGACTTTC. As protein: CASSKGSVTGANVLTF. Combining the CDR3 with reference TRBV11-2 and TRBJ2-6 gives the whole variable domain EAGVAQSPRYKIIEKRQSVAFWCNPISGHATLYWYQQILGQGPKLLIQFQNNGVVDDSQLPKDRFSAERLKGVDSTLKIQPAKLEDSAVYLCASSKGSVTGANVLTFGAGSRLTVL.

This clone was observed a few times. Other nucleotide sequences from this sample produce the same CDR3. The rearrangement links TRBV30 to TRBJ1-1; maybe TRBD1 (5 bases). In germline, CDR1 is GTSNPN, CDR2 SVGIG (reference sequence). Deletions cut 3 bases from V and 2 bases from J, with 10 bases between. The CDR3 runs to 13 residues. The CDR3 region is CAWSDQGNTEAFF. CDR3 nucleotide sequence: TGTGCCTGGAGCGATCAGGGAAACACTGAAGCTTTCTTT.

This clone appeared a few times. The chain recombines TRBV30 with TRBJ2-5; the D is unclear. The germline V and J ends were trimmed by 2 bases and 4 bases, with 8 bases remaining between them. Germline V lookup: CDR1 GTSNPN, CDR2 SVGIG (reference sequence). CDR3 length: 12 amino acids. In DNA form, the CDR3 reads TGTGCCTGGAGTAAGATAGGAGAGACCCAGTACTTC. Translating gives CAWSKIGETQYF.

This chain links TRBV7-9 with TRBJ2-7; possible D gene TRBD2, 6 bases. The CDR3 has 16 residues. Germline V gene sequence: CDR1 SEHNR, CDR2 FQNEAQ (reference sequence). Trimming removed 1 base at V and 3 bases at J, with 16 bases between. CDR3 region: CASSLVGGILGYEQYF. CDR3 nucleotide sequence: TGTGCCAGCAGCTTAGTTGGGGGGATACTGGGCTACGAGCAGTACTTC.

The CDR3 sequence: CAWSVLQGRRYTF. As DNA, the CDR3 is TGTGCCTGGAGTGTACTCCAGGGCAGACGTTACACCTTC. The chain has TRBV30 and TRBJ1-2; D is perhaps TRBD1 (5 bases). Trimming cost V 0 bases and J 11 bases, with 16 bases left between them. The CDR3 length is 13 residues. Germline loops: CDR1 GTSNPN, CDR2 SVGIG (reference sequence).

This sequence joins TRBV9 and TRBJ2-1; D perhaps matches TRBD1 (6 bases). CDR1 SGDLS and CDR2 YYNGEE come from the germline V gene. This CDR3 is 16 amino acids long. Trimming stripped 3 bases from V and 6 bases from J, with 19 bases between. DNA for the CDR3: TGTGCCAGCAGCGCCCCGGGACAACAGGGTCTCAATGAGCAGTTCTTC. Its translation is CASSAPGQQGLNEQFF.

The chain employs TRBV30 and TRBJ2-5; the D call may be TRBD1 or TRBD2 (7 bases each). V shed 0 bases and J shed 6 bases, with 14 bases lying between them. Germline values: CDR1 GTSNPN, CDR2 SVGIG (reference sequence). This CDR3 region has 14 residues. DNA for the CDR3: TGTGCCTGGAGTGTGGGAGGGGGCGGAAAGACCCAGTACTTC. It is translated as CAWSVGGGGKTQYF. The full variable domain, completed using reference TRBV30 and TRBJ2-5, is SQTIHQWPATLVQPVGSPLSLECTVEGTSNPNLYWYRQAAGRGLQLLFYSVGIGQISSEVPQNLSASRPQDRQFILSSKKLLLSDSGFYLCAWSVGGGGKTQYFGPGTRLLVL.

The table lists this clone with a few counts. J is TRBJ2-7 and V is TRBV29-1; D is uncertain. The germline CDR1 and CDR2 sequences are SQVTM and ANQGSEA. Trimming took 6 bases from V and 1 from J, leaving 10 bases between them. This CDR3 is built from 12 residues. The DNA of the CDR3 is TGCAGCGTCGCTAAGGAGTCCTACGAGCAGTACTTC. The encoded protein is CSVAKESYEQYF.

V is TRBV2 and J is TRBJ1-5, with D hard to call. CDR3 length: 15 amino acids. The germline V gene has CDR1 SNHLY and CDR2 FYNNEI. The V end lost 4 bases, the J end lost 1 base, and 11 bases lay between the germline ends. Written as DNA, the CDR3 is TGTGCCAGCAGTGGGCCGGGAGGCAGCAATCAGCCCCAGCATTTT. Translated: CASSGPGGSNQPQHF.

The chain is built from TRBV7-6 and TRBJ2-5, with D possibly TRBD1 on 6 matching bases. The germline CDR1 and CDR2 sequences are SGHVS and FNYEAQ. V dropped 4 bases and J dropped 2 bases, with 17 bases sitting between them. This CDR3 has 16 amino acids. The CDR3 is CASSYRDPVPQETQYF. DNA of the CDR3: TGTGCCAGCAGCTACAGGGACCCCGTTCCTCAAGAGACCCAGTACTTC.

Only a few counts were recorded for this clone. The gene calls are TRBV14 and TRBJ2-3; 9 bases line up with TRBD2. This CDR3 is built from 16 residues. Germline V gene data show CDR1 as SGHDN and CDR2 as FVKESK. Trimming cost V 2 bases and J 0 bases; bases outside gene matches: 3. CDR3: CASSQLAGASTDTQYF. CDR3 nucleotides: TGTGCCAGCAGCCAATTAGCGGGAGCAAGCACAGATACGCAGTATTTT. The full variable domain, rest sourced from reference TRBV14 and TRBJ2-3, is EAGVTQFPSHSVIEKGQTVTLRCDPISGHDNLYWYRRVMGKEIKFLLHFVKESKQDESGMPNNRFLAERTGGTYSTLKVQPAELEDSGVYFCASSQLAGASTDTQYFGPGTRLTVL.

The V and J genes are TRBV11-1 and TRBJ2-3; maybe TRBD2 (7 bases). The V end was cut by 6 bases, the J end by 3 bases, with 16 bases between. The CDR3 contains 15 residues. From germline, CDR1 is SGHAT and CDR2 FQDESV (reference sequence). CDR3 DNA sequence: TGTGCCAGCAGTAAAGGACTAGGGGGAACAGATACGCAGTATTTT. Translated, it gives CASSKGLGGTDTQYF.